A selection of T cell receptor beta chains follows, all from one sample in a study of T cell changes during pregnancy in multiple sclerosis. Generated by immunoSEQ multiplex PCR, the TCRdb table keeps only in-frame clones and is missing some. The sample carries about 76,000 clones, about 92% recorded once. This specimen consisted of peripheral blood, obtained in the second trimester of pregnancy. These receptors came from a female donor with multiple sclerosis, enrolled in a pregnancy study. CDR3s include the opening cysteine and the closing phenylalanine or tryptophan. A D gene is named only where the DNA matches it firmly. Expanded clones are given a class, and other clones once, few, many or no size at all.

V: TRBV9; D: TRBD1; J: TRBJ1-2; size: -; CDR3: CASRETGGGYGYTF; DNA: TGTGCCAGCAGAGAGACAGGGGGTGGGTATGGCTACACCTTC
V: TRBV5-5; D: -; J: TRBJ1-1; size: -; CDR3: CASSIHGSSEAFF; DNA: TGTGCCAGCAGCATCCACGGGTCGTCTGAAGCTTTCTTT
V: TRBV15; D: -; J: TRBJ1-1; size: -; CDR3: CATSREEGANTEAFF; DNA: TGTGCCACCAGCAGAGAAGAGGGTGCGAACACTGAAGCTTTCTTT
V: TRBV28; D: -; J: TRBJ2-7; size: -; CDR3: CASRGTYEQYF; DNA: TGTGCCAGCAGGGGCACATACGAGCAGTACTTC
V: TRBV30; D: -; J: TRBJ2-7; size: -; CDR3: CAWSDQAGYEQYF; DNA: TGTGCCTGGAGCGACCAGGCGGGCTACGAGCAGTACTTC
V: TRBV6-1; D: -; J: TRBJ1-5; size: -; CDR3: CASSERQGNQPQHF; DNA: TGTGCCAGCAGTGAGAGGCAGGGAAATCAGCCCCAGCATTTT
V: TRBV7-9; D: -; J: TRBJ1-4; size: -; CDR3: CASRASSKTYNEKLFF; DNA: TGTGCCAGCAGGGCAAGTTCCAAAACGTATAATGAAAAACTGTTTTTT
V: TRBV30; D: TRBD2; J: TRBJ2-7; size: -; CDR3: CAWSVSGNYEQYF; DNA: TGTGCCTGGAGTGTTAGCGGGAACTACGAGCAGTACTTC
V: TRBV7-8; D: TRBD1; J: TRBJ1-1; size: -; CDR3: CATLGQGTNTEAFF; DNA: TGTGCCACCTTGGGACAGGGGACGAACACTGAAGCTTTCTTT
V: TRBV2; D: -; J: TRBJ2-3; size: -; CDR3: CASSVLGTDTQYF; DNA: TGTGCCAGCAGCGTACTGGGCACAGATACGCAGTATTTT
V: TRBV6-5; D: -; J: TRBJ1-5; size: -; CDR3: CASSTDFYNQPQHF; DNA: TGTGCCAGCAGTACGGACTTTTACAATCAGCCCCAGCATTTT
V: TRBV2; D: TRBD2; J: TRBJ2-5; size: -; CDR3: CASNSGGGQETQYF; DNA: TGTGCCAGCAATAGCGGGGGGGGCCAAGAGACCCAGTACTTC
V: TRBV7-8; D: -; J: TRBJ1-3; size: -; CDR3: CASSFYTSPSGNTIYF; DNA: TGTGCCAGCAGCTTTTATACCAGTCCCTCTGGAAACACCATATATTTT
V: TRBV29-1; D: TRBD1; J: TRBJ1-2; size: -; CDR3: CSTSTGYNYGYTF; DNA: TGCAGCACATCGACAGGGTATAACTATGGCTACACCTTC
V: TRBV27; D: TRBD1; J: TRBJ2-7; size: once; CDR3: CASSQGQSSYEQYF; DNA: TGTGCCAGCAGTCAGGGACAGAGCTCCTACGAGCAGTACTTC
V: TRBV9; D: -; J: TRBJ2-7; size: -; CDR3: CASSVSRALLGEQYF; DNA: TGTGCCAGCAGCGTCTCGAGGGCCCTCTTAGGGGAGCAGTACTTC
V: TRBV30; D: -; J: TRBJ2-2; size: -; CDR3: CAWSKGRGLGGELFF; DNA: TGTGCCTGGAGTAAGGGGCGGGGGCTTGGCGGGGAGCTGTTTTTT
V: TRBV7-3; D: -; J: TRBJ1-2; size: -; CDR3: CASSLAGLEGYTF; DNA: TGTGCCAGCAGCTTGGCAGGGTTAGAAGGCTACACCTTC
V: TRBV4-1; D: -; J: TRBJ2-7; size: -; CDR3: CASSHRSGYYEQYF; DNA: TGCGCCAGCAGCCATCGGTCGGGATATTACGAGCAGTACTTC
V: TRBV7-9; D: -; J: TRBJ2-7; size: -; CDR3: CASSSPGGTGRYEQYF; DNA: TGTGCCAGCAGCTCACCCGGGGGGACAGGTCGATACGAGCAGTACTTC
V: TRBV27; D: TRBD2; J: TRBJ2-5; size: -; CDR3: CASSLSSGGRGETQYF; DNA: TGTGCCAGCAGTTTATCGAGCGGGGGCCGGGGAGAGACCCAGTACTTC
V: TRBV5-1; D: TRBD2; J: TRBJ2-5; size: -; CDR3: CASSLVLAEETQYF; DNA: TGCGCCAGCAGCTTGGTACTAGCGGAAGAGACCCAGTACTTC
V: TRBV4-2; D: -; J: TRBJ1-2; size: few; CDR3: CASSQDNRVYGYTF; DNA: TGTGCCAGCAGCCAAGATAACAGGGTCTATGGCTACACCTTC
V: TRBV27; D: TRBD1; J: TRBJ2-7; size: -; CDR3: CASSVGPGQDLSYEQYF; DNA: TGTGCCAGCAGTGTAGGACCGGGACAGGATCTATCCTACGAGCAGTACTTC
V: TRBV7-8; D: TRBD1; J: TRBJ1-3; size: once; CDR3: CASSPRTGRDGNTIYF; DNA: TGTGCCAGCAGCCCACGGACAGGGAGAGATGGAAACACCATATATTTT
V: TRBV7-9; D: -; J: TRBJ1-5; size: once; CDR3: CASSSIKGLGNGNQPQHF; DNA: TGTGCCAGCAGTTCTATCAAGGGGCTGGGAAACGGCAATCAGCCCCAGCATTTT
V: TRBV5-1; D: TRBD2; J: TRBJ2-4; size: -; CDR3: CASSLSGSLQRNIQYF; DNA: TGCGCCAGCAGCTTGAGCGGGAGTCTCCAACGGAACATTCAGTACTTC
V: TRBV20-1; D: -; J: TRBJ2-5; size: once; CDR3: CSALSVETQYF; DNA: TGCAGTGCGCTTTCGGTAGAGACCCAGTACTTC
V: TRBV7-6; D: -; J: TRBJ1-2; size: -; CDR3: CASSPNPARGAGYTF; DNA: TGTGCCAGCAGTCCCAACCCCGCCAGGGGAGCCGGCTACACCTTC
V: TRBV10-3; D: -; J: TRBJ2-1; size: -; CDR3: CAISEGGLINNEQFF; DNA: TGTGCCATCAGCGAGGGGGGACTTATTAACAATGAGCAGTTCTTC
V: TRBV6-5; D: -; J: TRBJ1-6; size: few; CDR3: CASSDEGSPLHF; DNA: TGTGCCAGCAGTGACGAGGGTTCACCCCTCCACTTT
V: TRBV6-5; D: TRBD2; J: TRBJ2-3; size: -; CDR3: CASSTTSGLTDTQYF; DNA: TGTGCCAGCAGTACGACTAGCGGACTCACAGATACGCAGTATTTT
V: TRBV7-2; D: TRBD1; J: TRBJ1-2; size: -; CDR3: CASSLEPPGTGWNYTF; DNA: TGTGCCAGCAGCTTAGAGCCCCCCGGGACAGGGTGGAACTACACCTTC
V: TRBV18; D: TRBD1; J: TRBJ1-1; size: -; CDR3: CASSLDRDTEAFF; DNA: TGTGCCAGCTCACTAGACAGGGACACTGAAGCTTTCTTT
V: TRBV6-4; D: TRBD1; J: TRBJ1-6; size: few; CDR3: CASRIDRGVDSPLHF; DNA: TGTGCCAGCAGGATTGACAGGGGAGTTGATTCACCCCTCCACTTT
V: TRBV21-1; D: -; J: TRBJ2-7; size: -; CDR3: CASSKLAPNIPTYEQYF; DNA: TGTGCCAGCAGCAAACTAGCCCCAAACATCCCTACCTACGAGCAGTACTTC
V: TRBV10-3; D: TRBD1; J: TRBJ2-7; size: -; CDR3: CAISGRGTGDYEQYF; DNA: TGTGCCATCAGTGGACGGGGGACAGGGGACTACGAGCAGTACTTC
V: TRBV19; D: -; J: TRBJ1-3; size: -; CDR3: CASRPRPSGAATENPGNTIYF; DNA: TGTGCCAGTAGGCCTCGTCCTTCGGGTGCCGCGACAGAGAACCCCGGAAACACCATATATTTT
V: TRBV4-1; D: TRBD2; J: TRBJ2-1; size: -; CDR3: CASSKIGGRGHNEQFF; DNA: TGCGCCAGCAGCAAAATCGGGGGGAGGGGCCACAATGAGCAGTTCTTC
V: TRBV6-5; D: -; J: TRBJ1-3; size: once; CDR3: CASSYSTLLTGNTIYF; DNA: TGTGCCAGCAGTTACTCGACACTTCTCACGGGAAACACCATATATTTT
V: TRBV6-5; D: -; J: TRBJ1-2; size: -; CDR3: CASSSEGVSSGYTF; DNA: TGTGCCAGCAGTTCTGAAGGGGTGTCGTCTGGCTACACCTTC
V: TRBV29-1; D: TRBD2; J: TRBJ2-1; size: -; CDR3: CSALSGRSYNEQFF; DNA: TGCAGCGCTCTTAGCGGGAGGTCCTACAATGAGCAGTTCTTC
V: TRBV6-1; D: TRBD1; J: TRBJ1-2; size: -; CDR3: CASSESSTGGYGYTF; DNA: TGTGCCAGCAGTGAATCGTCCACAGGGGGCTATGGCTACACCTTC
V: TRBV4-1; D: -; J: TRBJ2-5; size: -; CDR3: CASSLQGQETQYF; DNA: TGCGCCAGCAGCCTTCAGGGACAAGAGACCCAGTACTTC
V: TRBV5-1; D: -; J: TRBJ2-2; size: -; CDR3: CASSLATTGELFF; DNA: TGCGCCAGCAGCTTGGCCACTACCGGGGAGCTGTTTTTT
V: TRBV4-1; D: TRBD1; J: TRBJ2-7; size: -; CDR3: CASRRQGGDYEQYF; DNA: TGCGCCAGCAGACGACAGGGGGGCGACTACGAGCAGTACTTC
V: TRBV7-9; D: -; J: TRBJ1-1; size: -; CDR3: CASSLLGEMNTEAFF; DNA: TGTGCCAGCAGCCTCCTGGGAGAAATGAACACTGAAGCTTTCTTT